The 12 T cell receptor beta chains presented below share a single source sample, sequenced in a study of PD-L1 blockade in urothelial cancer. Libraries were prepared by immunoSEQ multiplex PCR; TCRdb keeps only in-frame clonotypes and omits some of them. The sample lists over 100,000 clones; 91% were seen once. Time point indicated: peripheral blood 6 weeks after treatment start. The sample in question was PBMCs, obtained around atezolizumab (anti-PD-L1) treatment. These receptor sequences come from a man aged 55-75 years with urothelial cancer.

Regarding this clone: Other nucleotide sequences from this sample produce the same CDR3. The V gene is TRBV6-1, the J gene TRBJ2-7; the D gene is possibly TRBD2 (6 bases). V was shortened by 2 bases and J by 6 bases, with 17 bases between the two germline ends. Germline CDR1 MNHNS, CDR2 SASEGT. The CDR3 totals 15 residues. CDR3 protein: CASSELAGKVGEQYF. The CDR3 DNA reads as TGTGCCAGCAGTGAATTGGCGGGAAAGGTGGGCGAGCAGTACTTC.

The chain couples TRBV11-2 to TRBJ2-3; the D gene is possibly TRBD1 (5 bases). Trimming took 2 bases from V and 0 from J, leaving 12 bases between them. The V gene's germline CDR1 is SGHAT and CDR2 FQNNGV. This CDR3 is 16 amino acids long. CDR3 protein: CASSLWRTTSTDTQYF. CDR3 coding DNA: TGTGCCAGCAGCTTATGGCGGACAACTAGCACAGATACGCAGTATTTT.

V usage is TRBV11-2 and J usage is TRBJ2-5; the D gene is possibly TRBD2 (5 bases). The V gene's germline CDR1 is SGHAT and CDR2 FQNNGV. Between the trimmed V and J ends, which lost 1 base and 14 bases, there was a span of 11 bases. The CDR3 length is 11 residues. The CDR3 sequence: CASSLVGASYF. CDR3 in DNA: TGTGCCAGCAGCTTAGTCGGCGCTAGCTACTTC.

This clone was observed a handful of times. The chain carries TRBV5-4 and TRBJ1-2; D is perhaps TRBD1 (5 bases). The CDR3 has 14 amino acids. Deletions cut 0 bases from V and 0 bases from J, with 6 bases between. Germline CDR1 is SGHNT and CDR2 is YYREEE (reference sequence). The CDR3, as DNA: TGTGCCAGCAGCTTGGTAGGGGCTAACTATGGCTACACCTTC. Residues: CASSLVGANYGYTF. The entire variable domain, with the rest obtained from reference TRBV5-4 and TRBJ1-2, is as follows: ETGVTQSPTHLIKTRGQQVTLRCSSQSGHNTVSWYQQALGQGPQFIFQYYREEENGRGNFPPRFSGLQFPNYSSELNVNALELDDSALYLCASSLVGANYGYTFGSGTRLTVV.

CDR3 region: CASSLTQGSGNTIYF. The CDR3 DNA is TGTGCCAGCAGCCTAACACAGGGCTCTGGAAACACCATATATTTT. The V call is TRBV7-2, the J call TRBJ1-3; TRBD1 is a possible D gene (6 bases). Trimming left V 5 bases short and J 0 bases short, with 11 bases between. The length of the CDR3 is 15 residues. Germline CDR1 reads SGHTA; CDR2 reads FQGNSA.

J is TRBJ1-1 and V is TRBV27; D possibly corresponds to TRBD1 (6 bases). The germline CDR1 and CDR2 sequences are MNHEY and SMNVEV (reference sequence). V was clipped by 1 base and J by 7 bases, with 13 bases between them. The CDR3 totals 14 residues. The CDR3 DNA reads as TGTGCCAGCAGTTTATTTCAAACAGGGTTTGAAGCTTTCTTT. It yields the protein CASSLFQTGFEAFF.

The chain combines TRBV5-4 with TRBJ2-5, with TRBD2 identical over 10 bases. V lost 3 bases to trimming and J lost 2 bases; unmatched junction nucleotides: 7. From germline, CDR1 is SGHNT and CDR2 YYREEE (reference sequence). The CDR3 totals 16 residues. Here the CDR3 reads CASSSPSTSGQETQYF. As DNA, the CDR3 is TGTGCCAGCAGCTCCCCTTCGACTAGCGGGCAAGAGACCCAGTACTTC. The whole variable domain, remainder taken from reference TRBV5-4 and TRBJ2-5, is ETGVTQSPTHLIKTRGQQVTLRCSSQSGHNTVSWYQQALGQGPQFIFQYYREEENGRGNFPPRFSGLQFPNYSSELNVNALELDDSALYLCASSSPSTSGQETQYFGPGTRLLVL.

The rearrangement links TRBV6-1 to TRBJ1-6, with 7 bases that match TRBD1. Germline V CDR1 and CDR2: MNHNS, SASEGT. The length of the CDR3 is 14 residues. Losses at the gene ends were 6 bases for V and 7 bases for J; bases not matched to a gene: 6. CDR3 residues: CASRPGQRNSPLHF. The CDR3 nucleotides read TGTGCCAGCAGGCCGGGACAGAGAAATTCACCCCTCCACTTT.

The chain couples TRBV5-4 to TRBJ1-1, with D maybe TRBD1 (5 bases). CDR3 size: 16 residues. The V and J ends lost 4 bases and 3 bases respectively, with 19 bases between them. Germline CDR1 is SGHNT and CDR2 is YYREEE (reference sequence). CDR3 DNA sequence: TGTGCCAGCAGCGGGACGAATTGGTGGGGGGACACTGAAGCTTTCTTT. It translates to CASSGTNWWGDTEAFF.

In the case of this clone: One end of the junction varies from germline; a read error may be responsible. V usage is TRBV15 and J usage is TRBJ2-7; 12 bases agree with TRBD2. CDR1 LNHNV and CDR2 YYDKDF come from the germline V gene (reference sequence). The CDR3 contains 14 residues. The CDR3 loop reads CVTGASGRVWEQYF. CDR3 nucleotide sequence: TGTGTCACCGGGGCTAGCGGGAGGGTGTGGGAGCAGTACTTC.

This chain links TRBV28 with TRBJ1-5; D not certain. Germline V gives CDR1 MDHEN, CDR2 SYDVKM. V was cut by 5 bases and J by 9 bases, with 14 bases left in between. The CDR3 is 13 residues long. Written as DNA, the CDR3 is TGTGCCAGCAGTCCATTGAGCGTCAGGCCCCAGCATTTT. Translated, it gives CASSPLSVRPQHF.

This rearrangement joins TRBV5-1 to TRBJ2-6, with 9 nucleotides matching TRBD1. This CDR3 region has 18 residues. Unmatched junction bases numbered 12, after V lost 4 bases and J lost 4 bases. Germline V lookup: CDR1 SGHRS, CDR2 YFSETQ. The CDR3 DNA reads TGCGCCAGCAGCCGGCGTACAGGGGGCGTTATGGGGGCCAACGTCCTGACTTTC. Residues: CASSRRTGGVMGANVLTF.